Presented here are 18 T cell receptor beta chains from one specimen sequenced in a study of cytomegalovirus exposure and HLA in healthy donors. 60 Vbeta and 13 Jbeta primers were used in PCR. The protocol was immunoSEQ multiplex PCR, while the TCRdb copy is restricted to in-frame clones and leaves out a portion. The table lists 25,000 to 40,000 clones. Sequenced sample: PBMCs. These receptors were obtained from a female donor in good health and CMV-seronegative.

CDR3: CASSSGVDTQYF. DNA of the CDR3: TGTGCCAGCAGCTCGGGGGTAGATACGCAGTATTTT. The chain uses TRBV7-2 and TRBJ2-3, with D possibly being TRBD2 (6 bases). From germline, CDR1 is SGHTA and CDR2 FQGNSA. The germline V and J ends were trimmed by 4 bases and 5 bases, with 7 bases remaining between them. The CDR3 covers 12 residues.

The V gene is TRBV15, the J gene TRBJ1-5; no firm D call. With 0 bases removed from V and 5 bases from J, the gap between germline ends came to 11 bases. The CDR3 has 15 amino acids. In germline, CDR1 is LNHNV, CDR2 YYDKDF (reference sequence). As DNA, the CDR3 is TGTGCCACCAGCAGAGATAGGAGGGAACATCAGCCCCAGCATTTT. This translates into CATSRDRREHQPQHF.

The chain has TRBV10-1 and TRBJ2-3; 8 bases are a match to TRBD2. V dropped 3 bases and J dropped 2; count of bases not matched to a gene: 4. Per germline, CDR1 WNHNN and CDR2 SYGVQD (reference sequence). The CDR3 is 15 residues long. The CDR3, as DNA: TGCGCCAGCAGTGATGGAGCGGGGGTCACAGATACGCAGTATTTT. Protein sequence: CASSDGAGVTDTQYF.

This chain joins TRBV18 and TRBJ1-2; D unclear. The CDR3 has 14 amino acids. The germline CDR1 and CDR2 sequences are KGHSH and LQKENI. V was shortened by 2 bases and J by 5 bases, with 12 bases between the two germline ends. CDR3 in amino acids: CASSPDIAIYGYTF. For the CDR3, the DNA is TGTGCCAGCTCACCAGACATTGCAATTTATGGCTACACCTTC.

V and J are TRBV5-1 and TRBJ1-3; TRBD1 aligns across 9 bases. Germline-derived CDR1 and CDR2 are SGHRS and YFSETQ. This CDR3 contains 15 residues. Trimming at V came to 3 bases and at J to 8 bases, leaving 9 bases not matched to a gene. CDR3 protein: CASSSTGDREDTIYF. The CDR3, as DNA: TGCGCCAGCAGCTCGACGGGGGACAGGGAAGACACCATATATTTT.

The chain employs TRBV28 and TRBJ2-7, with TRBD1 as a possible D gene (5 bases). Germline V lookup: CDR1 MDHEN, CDR2 SYDVKM. There are 12 residues in the CDR3. Deletions cut 5 bases from V and 7 bases from J, with 12 bases between. The CDR3 nucleotides read TGTGCCAGCAGTCCCCGGAAGGGGGAGCAGTACTTC. It translates to CASSPRKGEQYF.

The chain has TRBV4-1 and TRBJ2-7, with D possibly being TRBD1 (5 bases). The germline gives CDR1 MGHRA, CDR2 YSYEKL. This CDR3 is 16 amino acids long. Between the trimmed V and J ends, which lost 4 bases and 5 bases, there was a span of 21 bases. The CDR3, as DNA: TGCGCCAGCAGCCCCCCCGGATCGGAAGGGGTTGACGAGCAGTACTTC. Residues: CASSPPGSEGVDEQYF.

The chain links TRBV19 to TRBJ2-3; possible D gene TRBD2, 6 bases. Germline V gene sequence: CDR1 LNHDA, CDR2 SQIVND (reference sequence). Deletions cut 4 bases from V and 0 bases from J, with 11 bases between. CDR3 size: 15 residues. CDR3 in DNA: TGTGCCAGTAGTACTATAGCGGCTAGCACAGATACGCAGTATTTT. Translation gives CASSTIAASTDTQYF.

The CDR3: CASSPHGTDLPNYGYTF. CDR3 in DNA: TGTGCCAGCAGCCCCCACGGGACAGACTTACCTAACTATGGCTACACCTTC. This chain connects TRBV9 to TRBJ1-2; 7 nucleotides line up with TRBD1. The V gene end was trimmed by 4 bases and the J gene end by 0 bases; junction bases not matched to a gene: 12. The CDR3 has 17 amino acids. From germline, CDR1 is SGDLS and CDR2 YYNGEE.

CDR3 region: CAISRTEIEAFF. The DNA for the CDR3 is TGTGCCATCAGCCGGACAGAGATTGAAGCTTTCTTT. V and J are TRBV10-3 and TRBJ1-1; a weak D match, TRBD1 (6 bases). The germline V gene has CDR1 ENHRY and CDR2 SYGVKD. V was trimmed by 6 bases and J by 7 bases, leaving 12 bases between them. The CDR3 loop spans 12 amino acids.

The chain recombines TRBV4-1 with TRBJ2-7; TRBD2 is a possible D gene (6 bases). Trimming shortened V by 1 base and J by 3 bases, and 13 bases separated the two germline ends. Germline V CDR1 and CDR2: MGHRA, YSYEKL. The CDR3 is made up of 15 amino acids. The CDR3 loop reads CASSQVHGGLYEQYF. CDR3 nucleotide sequence: TGCGCCAGCAGCCAAGTCCACGGGGGTCTCTACGAGCAGTACTTC.

V is TRBV6-6 and J is TRBJ2-2; 8 bases agree with TRBD1. J lost 1 base, V lost 4 bases, and 2 bases had no gene match. Germline V lookup: CDR1 MNHNY, CDR2 SVGAGI (reference sequence). The CDR3 is 15 amino acids. CDR3 coding DNA: TGTGCCAGCAGTTGGACAGGGAAGAACACCGGGGAGCTGTTTTTT. Translating gives CASSWTGKNTGELFF.

The chain combines TRBV19 with TRBJ1-2, with D perhaps matching TRBD1 (5 bases). The V end lost 3 bases, the J end lost 6 bases, and 11 bases lay between the germline ends. Germline loops: CDR1 LNHDA, CDR2 SQIVND (reference sequence). The CDR3 has 13 residues. CDR3: CASSIRVRDGYTF. DNA of the CDR3: TGTGCCAGTAGTATCAGGGTCCGGGATGGCTACACCTTC.

This chain links TRBV19 with TRBJ1-4; TRBD1 is a possible D gene (6 bases). CDR1 is LNHDA and CDR2 is SQIVND in the germline V gene (reference sequence). Trimming removed 9 bases from V and 0 bases from J, with 11 bases in between. The CDR3 runs 14 residues. CDR3 loop: CASRGGPTNEKLFF. DNA of the CDR3: TGTGCCAGCCGGGGGGGGCCAACTAATGAAAAACTGTTTTTT.

The V and J genes are TRBV9 and TRBJ2-2; tentatively, D is TRBD2 (6 bases). Germline CDR1 reads SGDLS; CDR2 reads YYNGEE. Trimming removed 3 bases at V and 4 bases at J, with 16 bases between. The CDR3 consists of 16 residues. CDR3 sequence: CASSGGVGGATGELFF. The CDR3, as DNA: TGTGCCAGCAGCGGAGGCGTAGGAGGGGCCACCGGGGAGCTGTTTTTT. The variable domain in full, with the rest retrieved from reference TRBV9 and TRBJ2-2, is DSGVTQTPKHLITATGQRVTLRCSPRSGDLSVYWYQQSLDQGLQFLIQYYNGEERAKGNILERFSAQQFPDLHSELNLSSLELGDSALYFCASSGGVGGATGELFFGEGSRLTVL.

The chain links TRBV7-9 to TRBJ2-3; 9 bases line up with TRBD2. The CDR3 is made up of 17 amino acids. Per germline, CDR1 SEHNR and CDR2 FQNEAQ (reference sequence). V lost 4 bases and J lost 6; bases outside the gene matches: 14. The CDR3 DNA is TGTGCCAGCAGCTGTCCTGGGGGACTAGCTTCCGGGGATACGCAGTATTTT. Translation gives CASSCPGGLASGDTQYF.

The chain joins TRBV7-9 to TRBJ2-7; 8 bases are shared with TRBD1. CDR3 length equals 13 residues. Trimming cost V 5 bases and J 5 bases; bases outside gene matches: 5. CDR1 SEHNR and CDR2 FQNEAQ come from the germline V gene (reference sequence). CDR3 sequence: CASSEDRDHEQYF. CDR3 coding DNA: TGTGCCAGCAGCGAGGACAGGGACCACGAGCAGTACTTC.

The chain has TRBV4-2 and TRBJ2-2, with TRBD1 matching 10 bases. J gave up 7 bases and V 3 bases, and 5 bases lay outside the gene matches. Germline CDR1 reads LGHNA; CDR2 reads YNFKEQ. CDR3 length equals 15 residues. The CDR3 loop reads CASSQTGGSGGELFF. The CDR3 DNA follows: TGTGCCAGCAGCCAGACAGGGGGCAGTGGCGGGGAGCTGTTTTTT.